This note documents a single T cell receptor beta chain sequence. Germline V lookup: CDR1 LNHDA, CDR2 SQIVND (reference sequence). This CDR3 spans 13 amino acids. Trimming cost V 8 bases and J 10 bases; bases outside gene matches: 8. TCRdb's table, derived via immunoSEQ multiplex PCR, lists solely in-frame clones and lacks some. Among over 10,000 clones listed, 70% to 85% were seen once. This entry comes from a study of OX40 agonist ivuxolimab in advanced cancers. This rearrangement joins TRBV19 to TRBJ1-5; TRBD1 matches at 10 bases. This clonotype was obtained from an adult with an advanced solid tumor such as melanoma, head and neck, liver or kidney cancer. The material sequenced was CD4+ or CD8+ T cells sorted from blood, taken in a trial of the OX40 agonist ivuxolimab. The CDR3 nucleotides read TGTGCCAGTTGGACAGGGGGATTATTACCCCAGCATTTT. Residues: CASWTGGLLPQHF.